Listed below are T cell receptor beta chains from one sample, sequenced in a study of vaccination effects on CD4 cells after COVID-19. The antigens these receptors bind are not known. The method was immunoSEQ multiplex PCR; TCRdb's version includes in-frame clones alone and lacks a portion of them. There are more than 60,000 clones in the sample; around 70% occur only once, and about 2.2% lies in the top ten. Source: CD4+ T cells from PBMCs cultured without peptide, taken after COVID-19 vaccination. Every receptor here comes from a human donor who received a COVID-19 vaccine. Each CDR3 is given with its conserved first and last residue. The D gene is left open where the match is weak. Rows may omit the clone size; those that give it use once, few, many or a size class.

d_gene	v_gene	j_gene	abundance	CDR3aa
.	TRBV6-5	TRBJ1-6	.	CASSVGNSPLHF
.	TRBV2	TRBJ1-2	.	CASSERWGHGYTF
TRBD2	TRBV5-1	TRBJ2-1	.	CASSSFSLAGGYNEQFF
TRBD1	TRBV5-1	TRBJ2-3	.	CASSLVHGTATDTQYF
.	TRBV29-1	TRBJ2-3	.	CSVVGPGAGTQYF
TRBD1	TRBV7-9	TRBJ2-3	.	CASSLGQGIVADTQYF
TRBD1	TRBV20-1	TRBJ2-1	.	CSASFWTGDNEQFF
.	TRBV28	TRBJ2-4	.	CAIEKSSLAKNIQYF
.	TRBV5-8	TRBJ2-1	.	CASSQVLFEQFF
.	TRBV19	TRBJ1-5	.	CASRQGPYSNQPQHF
.	TRBV5-1	TRBJ1-1	few	CASSLGGREGYGTEAFF
.	TRBV2	TRBJ1-4	.	CATDREGKLFF
TRBD2	TRBV20-1	TRBJ2-1	.	CSASSLAGIHNEQFF
TRBD1	TRBV3-1/TRBV3-2	TRBJ1-1	few	CASSHGQGSTEAFF
.	TRBV7-2	TRBJ2-3	.	CASSLDSDTQYF
TRBD2	TRBV10-2	TRBJ2-5	.	CASTPGGGAPETQYF
.	TRBV6-6	TRBJ1-4	.	CASRHIRGDEKLFF
TRBD1	TRBV20-1	TRBJ2-5	.	CSASLAQGAGETQYF
.	TRBV9	TRBJ1-5	.	CASSVGGLSNQPQHF
.	TRBV28	TRBJ1-2	.	CASTPGSVAYGYTF
TRBD2	TRBV27	TRBJ2-3	.	CASSLAGVADTQYF
TRBD1	TRBV19	TRBJ1-5	.	CASRTGTGGNQPQHF
TRBD2	TRBV7-2	TRBJ2-1	.	CASSTNSGGYNEQFF
.	TRBV5-1	TRBJ1-6	.	CASSLAPTPRDNSPLHF
TRBD1	TRBV27	TRBJ1-6	.	CASSLGQGVNNSPLHF
.	TRBV5-6	TRBJ2-5	.	CASSYRTVWGETQYF
.	TRBV10-3	TRBJ1-3	.	CAIRAQYPSGNTIYF
.	TRBV4-1	TRBJ1-5	.	CASSQGRGRNGNQPQHF
TRBD1	TRBV7-9	TRBJ1-4	.	CASSQGALEGEKLFF
.	TRBV4-3	TRBJ2-2	.	CASSQEQINTGELFF
.	TRBV7-2	TRBJ1-5	few	CASSLTNQPQHF
.	TRBV6-5	TRBJ1-2	.	CASSLTLNYGYTF
TRBD2	TRBV5-1	TRBJ2-3	few	CASSPVGLAGTQYF
.	TRBV10-3	TRBJ2-1	.	CAISDGATPYNEQFF
TRBD2	TRBV19	TRBJ2-1	.	CASSFGLAGGRDEQFF
.	TRBV5-4	TRBJ2-3	.	CASSLKTQSTDTQYF
TRBD1	TRBV4-2	TRBJ1-2	.	CASSQEDRGRVGYTF
.	TRBV25-1	TRBJ1-6	.	CASSETDSPLHF
.	TRBV2	TRBJ1-4	.	CASSGGSEKLFF
.	TRBV7-9	TRBJ2-5	.	CASSLERATGRGETQYF
.	TRBV12-3/TRBV12-4	TRBJ1-1	few	CASSFREDTEAFF
.	TRBV5-4	TRBJ1-6	once	CASSLASSYNSPLHF
TRBD1	TRBV2	TRBJ1-5	.	CASRLTGSGSQPQHF
.	TRBV10-3	TRBJ1-2	.	CAISDSTVNYGYTF
.	TRBV18	TRBJ1-2	few	CASSPQDSYGYTF
TRBD2	TRBV3-1/TRBV3-2	TRBJ2-2	.	CASIIHWAGGLRNTGELFF
.	TRBV5-4	TRBJ2-5	.	CASSLAGYSKETQYF
.	TRBV4-1	TRBJ1-5	few	CASSQGEGPYSNQPQHF